The 22 T cell receptor beta chains below all came from one sample that was sequenced in a study of cytomegalovirus exposure and HLA in healthy donors. Use of 60 Vbeta and 13 Jbeta primers characterized the PCR. TCRdb keeps only in-frame clones here, not all; method: immunoSEQ multiplex PCR. The repertoire holds about 170,000 clones, with more than 80% as singletons. The sequencing input was PBMCs. These receptors came from a woman between 18 and 30 years old in good health and CMV-seronegative.

In DNA, the CDR3 is TGTGCCAGCAGTTCCACAGGGGGAAGCACTGAAGCTTTCTTT. This codes for CASSSTGGSTEAFF. The chain links TRBV6-6 to TRBJ1-1, with 8 bases lining up with TRBD1. Germline-derived CDR1 and CDR2 are MNHNY and SVGAGI (reference sequence). The CDR3 totals 14 residues. V lost 4 bases, J lost 4 bases, and 5 bases stayed unmatched.

This clone was counted once. V is TRBV15 and J is TRBJ1-2, with D possibly being TRBD1 (6 bases). Trimming pared 0 bases from V and 6 bases from J, leaving 20 bases between. Germline CDR1 is LNHNV and CDR2 is YYDKDF (reference sequence). This CDR3 is built from 17 residues. The CDR3: CATSREEAFGGPNGYTF. The DNA for the CDR3 is TGTGCCACCAGCAGAGAGGAAGCTTTCGGGGGGCCAAATGGCTACACCTTC.

The rearrangement links TRBV5-4 to TRBJ1-1, with 9 positions matching TRBD1. Germline CDR1 is SGHNT and CDR2 is YYREEE (reference sequence). V gave up 1 base and J gave up 6 bases; unmatched junction bases: 7. CDR3 size: 15 residues. The CDR3 spells CASSLTGGAGSEAFF. CDR3 DNA: TGTGCCAGCAGCTTGACAGGGGGCGCAGGATCTGAAGCTTTCTTT.

Points on this clone: At one end, the junction sequence differs from germline, possibly due to a read error. The chain recombines TRBV11-3 with TRBJ2-1, with 9 bases that match TRBD1. Per the germline V gene, CDR1 is SGHNT and CDR2 is YENEEA. CDR3 size: 18 residues. DNA for the CDR3: TGTGCCGGCAGCTTAACTCTAGCTCTTGACAGGGGGGGCAATGAGCAGTTCTTC. As protein: CAGSLTLALDRGGNEQFF.

A remark on this clone: The junction differs from germline at one of its ends, possibly a read error. The V gene is TRBV7-7, the J gene TRBJ1-3; no clear D. The CDR3 runs 13 residues. CDR1 is SSHAT and CDR2 is FNYEAQ in the germline V gene (reference sequence). The CDR3, as DNA: TGTGCTAGCAGCTTTGGGCCAGGAAACACCATATATTTT. Its protein is CASSFGPGNTIYF.

The chain combines TRBV5-1 with TRBJ2-4; D might be TRBD1 (5 bases). V gave up 0 bases and J gave up 8 bases, with 15 bases separating them. The germline V gene has CDR1 SGHRS and CDR2 YFSETQ. This CDR3 has 15 amino acids. The CDR3 region is CASSLEGRDFDIQYF. As DNA, the CDR3 is TGCGCCAGCAGCTTGGAGGGCAGGGATTTTGACATTCAGTACTTC.

This chain's CDR3 is CASSDTGRDEQYF. CDR3 in DNA: TGCGCCAGCAGTGATACAGGGAGAGACGAGCAGTACTTC. The chain couples TRBV10-2 to TRBJ2-7, with D perhaps matching TRBD1 (6 bases). Germline V gene sequence: CDR1 WSHSY, CDR2 SAAADI. V shed 3 bases and J shed 5 bases, with 11 bases lying between them. The CDR3 contains 13 residues.

This chain uses TRBV10-3 with TRBJ1-2; D might be TRBD1 (6 bases). The V end was cut by 10 bases, the J end by 2 bases, with 14 bases between. In germline, CDR1 is ENHRY, CDR2 SYGVKD. The CDR3 spans 13 residues. In DNA, the CDR3 is TGTGCCAACCAACAGGGTGGGAACTATGGCTACACCTTC. Translation gives CANQQGGNYGYTF.

The chain recombines TRBV5-4 with TRBJ2-4, with 8 bases that match TRBD1. This CDR3 has 16 amino acids. The V gene end was trimmed by 4 bases and the J gene end by 1 base; junction bases not matched to a gene: 7. Per the germline V gene, CDR1 is SGHNT and CDR2 is YYREEE (reference sequence). As DNA, the CDR3 is TGTGCCAGCAGCCCAAGACAGGGGTTGGCCAAAAACATTCAGTACTTC. Protein: CASSPRQGLAKNIQYF.

V usage is TRBV5-1 and J usage is TRBJ2-2; 7 positions match TRBD1. The CDR3 runs to 15 residues. The V and J ends lost 4 bases and 5 bases, in that order; junction bases with no gene match: 8. CDR1 and CDR2 (germline): SGHRS, YFSETQ. The CDR3 DNA is TGCGCCAGCAGCAGTACAGGGGTGGGGACCGGGGAGCTGTTTTTT. Amino acid sequence: CASSSTGVGTGELFF. The complete variable domain, with remaining parts taken from reference TRBV5-1 and TRBJ2-2, reads KAGVTQTPRYLIKTRGQQVTLSCSPISGHRSVSWYQQTPGQGLQFLFEYFSETQRNKGNFPGRFSGRQFSNSRSEMNVSTLELGDSALYLCASSSTGVGTGELFFGEGSRLTVL.

The chain recombines TRBV21-1 with TRBJ1-5; TRBD1 is taken as the D call from the table, unchecked against the DNA. TRBV21-1 has pseudogene status. The length of the CDR3 is 15 residues. CDR3 region: CASTGQGGHNQPQHF. The CDR3 DNA follows: TGTGCCAGCACCGGACAGGGGGGACACAATCAGCCCCAGCATTTT.

The J gene is TRBJ1-5, the V gene TRBV18; D not certain. V gave up 4 bases and J gave up 0 bases, with 7 bases separating them. The CDR3 has 14 residues. Germline CDR1 is KGHSH and CDR2 is LQKENI. As DNA, the CDR3 is TGTGCCAGCTCACAACAAGTTAGCAATCAGCCCCAGCATTTT. Translating it yields CASSQQVSNQPQHF.

The chain combines TRBV6-6 with TRBJ1-1; D is unclear. This CDR3 has 13 residues. Trimming cost V 6 bases and J 5 bases, with 13 bases left between them. Per the germline V gene, CDR1 is MNHNY and CDR2 is SVGAGI (reference sequence). The CDR3 here is CASRMGRDTEAFF. The CDR3 DNA sequence: TGTGCCAGCAGAATGGGGAGAGATACTGAAGCTTTCTTT.

In this sample, this clone turned up a few times. This CDR3 reads CASDSYLPQPQHF. The CDR3 nucleotides are TGTGCCAGCGACTCTTATCTCCCTCAGCCCCAGCATTTT. The genes are TRBV28 and TRBJ1-5, with unresolved D. Germline V gene data show CDR1 as MDHEN and CDR2 as SYDVKM. This CDR3 has 13 residues. Trimming stripped 8 bases from V and 6 bases from J, with 14 bases between.

The chain links TRBV28 to TRBJ1-4; 8 nucleotides align to TRBD1. The CDR3 is 15 residues long. Germline CDR1 reads MDHEN; CDR2 reads SYDVKM. With 8 bases clipped from V and 7 bases from J, the junction kept 12 bases outside the gene matches. The chain's CDR3 is CASRIAAGGIEKLFF. The CDR3, as DNA: TGTGCCAGCCGGATCGCGGCAGGGGGCATTGAAAAACTGTTTTTT.

Here the CDR3 DNA reads TGTGCCAGTAGTCCAGGTCCCCGGGACAGGGGCCCTGGATGGAACTATGGCTACACCTTC. This sequence encodes CASSPGPRDRGPGWNYGYTF. J is TRBJ1-2 and V is TRBV19, with 10 bases identical to TRBD1. Germline V lookup: CDR1 LNHDA, CDR2 SQIVND (reference sequence). This CDR3 has 20 residues. The V and J ends lost 5 bases and 2 bases, in that order; junction bases with no gene match: 20.

V usage is TRBV4-1 and J usage is TRBJ2-7; no reliable D call. The germline gives CDR1 MGHRA, CDR2 YSYEKL. V was trimmed by 1 base and J by 3 bases, leaving 10 bases between them. The CDR3 length is 14 residues. The CDR3 loop reads CASSQAPHGYEQYF. The CDR3 region has the DNA TGCGCCAGCAGCCAAGCACCCCACGGCTACGAGCAGTACTTC.

This clone came up once. The gene calls are TRBV5-6 and TRBJ2-3; 11 bases fit TRBD1. Trimming cost V 4 bases and J 2 bases; bases outside gene matches: 6. The CDR3 loop spans 16 amino acids. Germline V gene lookup returns CDR1 SGHDT and CDR2 YYEEEE. The CDR3 region has the DNA TGTGCCAGCAGCCCTCCGGGACAGGGGGTCACAGATACGCAGTATTTT. This encodes CASSPPGQGVTDTQYF.

The rearrangement uses TRBV21-1 and TRBJ2-5; the table's D call TRBD1 went unverified against the DNA. TRBV21-1 is classified as a pseudogene. The CDR3 is made up of 14 amino acids. The CDR3 region is CASSRGQGAETQYF. The CDR3 bases are TGTGCCAGCAGCAGGGGACAGGGGGCAGAGACCCAGTACTTC.

V gene TRBV6-5 combines with J gene TRBJ2-5; 9 bases map to TRBD2. The V gene end was trimmed by 3 bases and the J gene end by 2 bases; junction bases not matched to a gene: 7. The CDR3 length is 16 residues. The V gene's germline CDR1 is MNHEY and CDR2 SVGAGI. The CDR3 sequence is CASSYRGLAGQETQYF. The CDR3 nucleotides are TGTGCCAGCAGTTATAGGGGGCTAGCGGGACAAGAGACCCAGTACTTC.

This clone was recorded a few times. This rearrangement joins TRBV4-2 to TRBJ2-7, with D maybe TRBD2 (5 bases). V was pared by 1 base and J by 2 bases, with 12 bases between. CDR3 length equals 15 residues. CDR1 and CDR2 (germline): LGHNA, YNFKEQ. The CDR3 coding sequence is TGTGCCAGCAGCCAAGTGTGGGAGCAGGCCTACGAGCAGTACTTC. Translated, it gives CASSQVWEQAYEQYF.

The V call is TRBV28, the J call TRBJ1-1, with 7 bases matching TRBD1. Trimming took 4 bases from V and 1 from J; bases not matched to a gene: 15. CDR3 length: 18 residues. The germline V gene has CDR1 MDHEN and CDR2 SYDVKM. The CDR3 DNA sequence: TGTGCCAGCAGTTACCCGACAGGGACTCTGGTCCCGAACACTGAAGCTTTCTTT. Its translation is CASSYPTGTLVPNTEAFF.